The 2 T cell receptor beta chains given below trace back to one sample, sequenced in a study of human T cells and chemical hapten exposure (dated by TCRdb to the early 2020s). Sample time point, as interpreted from the label and publication: patch test 2, 6 weeks after DPC sensitization. What this sample's treatment or condition label stands for: therapeutic diphenylcyclopropenone sensitization with weekly scalp DPC. The method was RACE. The data were produced on a NextSeq 500. Using fastp at Q25 and MiXCR, TCRdb reprocessed the public reads and kept productive beta chains. Duplicate CDR3 protein sequences are folded into a single record with the most common DNA and genes. A total of tens of thousands of distinct CDR3 sequences appear in this sample, about 10% of them only once. 1.5% to 2% of the sample is taken by the ten largest. Sequencing was performed on whole blood, taken in connection with sensitization to the hapten diphenylcyclopropenone (DPC). These receptors came from a woman aged 45 to 65 with alopecia areata. Some clones in this sample may be carry-over from other donors' samples.

This clonotype was seen at least ten times. The V call is TRBV6-5, the J call TRBJ1-2; tentative D call: TRBD1 (6 bases). Germline V gives CDR1 MNHEY, CDR2 SVGAGI. Trimming shortened V by 3 bases and J by 6 bases, and 11 bases separated the two germline ends. There are 13 residues in the CDR3. The CDR3 DNA reads TGTGCCAGCAGTTATGGACAGAAAAATGGCTACACCTTC. Its translation is CASSYGQKNGYTF.

At least ten counts were recorded for this clonotype. The rearrangement uses TRBV2 and TRBJ2-2; TRBD1 matches 8 bases. The length of the CDR3 is 13 residues. CDR1 and CDR2 (germline): SNHLY, FYNNEI. With 5 bases clipped from V and 7 bases from J, the junction kept 3 bases outside the gene matches. This CDR3 reads CASSPGTGGELFF. CDR3 in DNA: TGTGCCAGCAGTCCCGGGACAGGCGGGGAGCTGTTTTTT.